This T cell receptor beta chain was observed in a study of Graves' ophthalmopathy and Graves' hyperthyroidism. This CDR3 spans 14 amino acids. CDR1 KGHDR and CDR2 SFDVKD come from the germline V gene. From RNA, the CDR3 regions of TCR beta chains were amplified and sequenced. The first-round RT-PCR employed HTBI primers together with the Qiagen OneStep RT-PCR kit. A multiplex PCR was then performed as the second round. TCRdb reprocessed the multiplex PCR reads with MiXCR, giving one entry per CDR3 protein. Of 660,000 or so distinct CDR3 sequences detected, 35% to 50% appear once; the ten largest clones hold 3.3%. Regarding this clonotype: Since a much larger clone is just one base distant, this may be a read error.

As the starting material, 9.5 to 10 ml of fresh peripheral blood yielded the PBMCs. The sample comprised peripheral blood. V is TRBV24-1 and J is TRBJ1-2, with D unclear. This receptor was identified in an adult man with Graves' ophthalmopathy. CDR3 in DNA: TGTGCCAGCAGTTTGGATGGAATTAAGGGTGGCTACACCTTC. This gives the protein CASSLDGIKGGYTF.